This paragraph covers one T cell receptor beta chain sequence. TCRdb analysed the RACE reads with MiXCR anew, one entry per CDR3 protein. The sample lists some 42,000 distinct CDR3 sequences, roughly 9% occurring once. The data originate from a study of human T cells and chemical hapten exposure. Sample time point: patch test 2, 6 weeks after DPC sensitization. Documented treatment: therapeutic diphenylcyclopropenone sensitization with weekly scalp DPC. Unfractionated whole blood yielded the extracted total RNA. Sample: whole blood, taken in connection with sensitization to the hapten diphenylcyclopropenone (DPC). This receptor was obtained from a woman aged 25-40 years with alopecia areata. Some clones in this sample may be carry-over from other donors' samples.

CDR3 sequence (DNA): TGTGCCAGCAGTCCCGCTGACGATACGCAGTATTTT. Protein: CASSPADDTQYF. V is TRBV6-5 and J is TRBJ2-3; D is unresolved. The CDR3 contains 12 residues. The germline CDR1 and CDR2 sequences are MNHEY and SVGAGI. V was cut by 5 bases and J by 6 bases, with 9 bases left in between.